This TCR beta chain was profiled in a study of T cells in localized non-small cell lung cancer. Assay used: immunoSEQ multiplex PCR; TCRdb lists only in-frame clones, some missing. The sample yields 100,000 to 150,000 clones, around 89% seen once. Trimming at V came to 8 bases and at J to 6 bases, leaving 14 bases not matched to a gene. This CDR3 has 15 amino acids. Germline lookup yields CDR1 MNHEY and CDR2 SMNVEV (reference sequence). The rearrangement uses TRBV27 and TRBJ2-7; 9 positions match TRBD1. The starting material was peripheral blood, obtained before any cancer treatment. The receptor was isolated from a female donor aged 60 or older with stage I lung adenocarcinoma. The CDR3 DNA is TGTGCCAGCTCCTCATCCGGGACAGGGTATTCCGAGCAGTACTTC. Amino acid sequence: CASSSSGTGYSEQYF.